These 10 T cell receptor beta chains share one sample of origin, sequenced in a study of T cell repertoires in cytomegalovirus infection. TCRdb recomputed calls from the reads with MiXCR, one row per CDR3 protein. This table has 490,000 or so distinct CDR3 sequences, 11% appearing once. Specimen: PBMCs. All receptors derive from a human donor in good health (CMV status not recorded). Some clones in this sample may be carry-over from other donors' samples.

The chain combines TRBV7-9 with TRBJ2-3, with D maybe TRBD2 (6 bases). From germline, CDR1 is SEHNR and CDR2 FQNEAQ (reference sequence). V was shortened by 7 bases and J by 3 bases, with 17 bases between the two germline ends. The CDR3 runs to 15 residues. In DNA form, the CDR3 reads TGTGCCAGCACCCCCGTGGGGGGAGGAACAGATACGCAGTATTTT. The encoded protein is CASTPVGGGTDTQYF.

This clonotype was picked up a small number of times. V is TRBV6-6 and J is TRBJ2-3, with 9 positions matching TRBD1. This CDR3 contains 16 residues. The trim removed 0 bases at V and 4 bases at J, leaving 5 bases unmatched. Germline V lookup: CDR1 MNHNY, CDR2 SVGAGI (reference sequence). This chain's CDR3 is CASSYSWDRVADTQYF. CDR3 nucleotides: TGTGCCAGCAGTTACTCCTGGGACAGGGTGGCAGATACGCAGTATTTT.

The V call is TRBV19, the J call TRBJ2-5; D is possibly TRBD2 (6 bases). Germline values: CDR1 LNHDA, CDR2 SQIVND (reference sequence). The CDR3 is 13 amino acids. V lost 10 bases and J 2 bases, leaving 14 bases between the germline ends. The CDR3 loop is CATGEAQQETQYF. CDR3 nucleotide sequence: TGTGCCACCGGGGAGGCACAGCAAGAGACCCAGTACTTC.

The chain couples TRBV12-3 or TRBV12-4 to TRBJ2-3; D is possibly TRBD1 (7 bases). This CDR3 spans 16 amino acids. Trimming removed 6 bases from V and 2 bases from J, with 18 bases in between. In nucleotides, the CDR3 is TGTGCCAGCAGCCCGGGGGACAGCTCCCACACAGATACGCAGTATTTT. Protein product: CASSPGDSSHTDTQYF.

This clonotype appeared many times. The chain recombines TRBV2 with TRBJ2-2; TRBD2 matches at 10 bases. Trimming at V came to 6 bases and at J to 0 bases, leaving 10 bases not matched to a gene. The CDR3 is 18 amino acids. Germline CDR1 is SNHLY and CDR2 is FYNNEI. The CDR3 spells CASRPPLAGGANTGELFF. CDR3 nucleotide sequence: TGTGCCAGCAGACCTCCCTTAGCGGGAGGCGCGAACACCGGGGAGCTGTTTTTT. The full variable domain, with the rest looked up from reference TRBV2 and TRBJ2-2, is EPEVTQTPSHQVTQMGQEVILRCVPISNHLYFYWYRQILGQKVEFLVSFYNNEISEKSEIFDDQFSVERPDGSNFTLKIRSTKLEDSAMYFCASRPPLAGGANTGELFFGEGSRLTVL.

This clonotype appeared many times. The V gene is TRBV28, the J gene TRBJ1-2; TRBD1 is a possible D gene (5 bases). The CDR3 is 15 amino acids. Looked up from germline, CDR1 is MDHEN and CDR2 is SYDVKM. The V and J ends lost 3 bases and 2 bases respectively, with 13 bases between them. In DNA form, the CDR3 reads TGTGCCAGCAGTTTTGGGGGACGGCAGAACTATGGCTACACCTTC. It is translated as CASSFGGRQNYGYTF.

This clonotype was seen ten or more times. This chain connects TRBV11-2 to TRBJ1-3, with no clear D. The CDR3 has 15 residues. Germline loops: CDR1 SGHAT, CDR2 FQNNGV. Trimming shortened V by 3 bases and J by 1 base, and 10 bases separated the two germline ends. This CDR3 is CASSFGRSSGNTIYF. CDR3 bases: TGTGCCAGCAGCTTCGGTCGGTCGTCTGGAAACACCATATATTTT.

V usage is TRBV9 and J usage is TRBJ2-2, with 7 positions matching TRBD1. J gave up 1 base and V 1 base, and 4 bases lay outside the gene matches. The CDR3 length is 16 residues. The germline gives CDR1 SGDLS, CDR2 YYNGEE. The CDR3 DNA sequence: TGTGCCAGCAGCGTAAAGACAGGGAAGAACACCGGGGAGCTGTTTTTT. It yields the protein CASSVKTGKNTGELFF.

This clonotype was observed at least ten times. J is TRBJ1-5 and V is TRBV18; the D gene is possibly TRBD1 (6 bases). V lost 5 bases to trimming and J lost 4 bases, with 18 bases between them. Germline CDR1 is KGHSH and CDR2 is LQKENI. The CDR3 contains 16 residues. The CDR3 DNA sequence: TGTGCCAGCTCATCTCTATCCGGGACACATAATCAGCCCCAGCATTTT. Its translation is CASSSLSGTHNQPQHF.

The chain couples TRBV5-1 to TRBJ1-5; 8 bases align to TRBD1. CDR3 length equals 14 residues. Germline CDR1 and CDR2: SGHRS and YFSETQ. V was pared by 2 bases and J by 6 bases, with 4 bases of the junction left unmatched. CDR3 in amino acids: CASSFGQGTQPQHF. CDR3 DNA sequence: TGCGCCAGCAGCTTTGGACAGGGTACTCAGCCCCAGCATTTT.